This TCR beta chain appears in the sequencing data of a study of siplizumab effects on memory and regulatory T cells. Assay used: immunoSEQ multiplex PCR; TCRdb lists only in-frame clones, some missing. The table includes 100,000 or so clones, 80% to 95% detected once. Sequencing was done on a sample of non-Treg CD4+ T cells sorted from blood. The source is a human donor in good health.

The CDR3 protein is CASSVEAVSGANVLTF. Here the CDR3 DNA reads TGTGCCAGCAGCGTAGAAGCGGTCTCTGGGGCCAACGTCCTGACTTTC. The V call is TRBV9, the J call TRBJ2-6, with D tentatively TRBD2 (5 bases). CDR1 is SGDLS, CDR2 YYNGEE, per germline. The CDR3 has 16 residues. The germline V and J ends were trimmed by 0 bases and 0 bases, with 7 bases remaining between them.